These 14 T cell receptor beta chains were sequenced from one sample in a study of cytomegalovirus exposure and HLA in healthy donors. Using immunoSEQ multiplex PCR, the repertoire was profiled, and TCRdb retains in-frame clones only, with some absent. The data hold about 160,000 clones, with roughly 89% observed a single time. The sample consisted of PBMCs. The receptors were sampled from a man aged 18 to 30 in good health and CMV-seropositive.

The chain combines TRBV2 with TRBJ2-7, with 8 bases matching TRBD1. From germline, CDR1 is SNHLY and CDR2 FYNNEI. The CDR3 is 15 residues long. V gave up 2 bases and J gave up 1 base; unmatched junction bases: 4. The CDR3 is CASSEWGQVSYEQYF. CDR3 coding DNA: TGTGCCAGCAGTGAATGGGGACAGGTTTCCTACGAGCAGTACTTC.

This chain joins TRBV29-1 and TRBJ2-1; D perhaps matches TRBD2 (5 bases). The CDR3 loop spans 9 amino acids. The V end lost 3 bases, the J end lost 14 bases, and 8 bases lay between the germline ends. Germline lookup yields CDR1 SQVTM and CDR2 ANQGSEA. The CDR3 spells CSVEPGKFF. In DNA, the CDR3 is TGCAGCGTTGAGCCGGGGAAGTTCTTC.

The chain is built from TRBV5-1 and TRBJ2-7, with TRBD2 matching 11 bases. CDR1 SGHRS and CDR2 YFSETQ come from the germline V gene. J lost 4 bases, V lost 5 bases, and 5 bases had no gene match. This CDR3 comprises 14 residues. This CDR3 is CASRSTSGSYEQYF. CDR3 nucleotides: TGCGCCAGCAGAAGTACTAGCGGGAGTTACGAGCAGTACTTC.

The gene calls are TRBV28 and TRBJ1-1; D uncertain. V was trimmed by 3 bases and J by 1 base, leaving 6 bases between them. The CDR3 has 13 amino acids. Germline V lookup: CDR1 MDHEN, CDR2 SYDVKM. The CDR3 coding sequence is TGTGCCAGCAGTTTCAGTGAGAACACTGAAGCTTTCTTT. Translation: CASSFSENTEAFF.

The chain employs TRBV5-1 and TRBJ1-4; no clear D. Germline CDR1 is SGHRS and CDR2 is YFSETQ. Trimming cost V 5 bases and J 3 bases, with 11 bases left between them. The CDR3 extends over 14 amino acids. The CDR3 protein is CASREGGANEKLFF. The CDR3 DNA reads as TGCGCCAGCAGGGAGGGTGGCGCTAATGAAAAACTGTTTTTT.

CDR3 bases: TGTGCCAGCAGCTTAGGACAGGCTGAAAACATTCAGTACTTC. Its translation is CASSLGQAENIQYF. The chain uses TRBV7-3 and TRBJ2-4; the match to TRBD1 covers 7 bases. CDR1 is SGHTA and CDR2 is FQGTGA in the germline V gene. CDR3 length: 14 amino acids. The V and J ends lost 2 bases and 5 bases, in that order; junction bases with no gene match: 3.

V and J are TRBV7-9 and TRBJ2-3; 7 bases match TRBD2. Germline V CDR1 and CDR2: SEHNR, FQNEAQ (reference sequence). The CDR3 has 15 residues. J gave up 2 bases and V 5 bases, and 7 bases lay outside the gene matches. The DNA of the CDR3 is TGTGCCAGCAGCCCTGGGGCGGGGGTCACAGATACGCAGTATTTT. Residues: CASSPGAGVTDTQYF.

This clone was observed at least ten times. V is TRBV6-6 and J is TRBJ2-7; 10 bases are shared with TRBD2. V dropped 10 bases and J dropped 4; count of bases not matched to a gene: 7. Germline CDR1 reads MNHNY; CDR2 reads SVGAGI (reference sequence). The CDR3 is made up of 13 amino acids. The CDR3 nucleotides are TGTGCCACCCGAGGAGCGGGAGGGTACGAGCAGTACTTC. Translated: CATRGAGGYEQYF.

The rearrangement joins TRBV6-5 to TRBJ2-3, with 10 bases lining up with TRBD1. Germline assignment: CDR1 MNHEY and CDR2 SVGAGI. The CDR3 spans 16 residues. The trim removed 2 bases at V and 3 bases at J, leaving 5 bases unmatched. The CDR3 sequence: CASSYRTGGWTDTQYF. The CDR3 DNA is TGTGCCAGCAGTTACCGGACAGGGGGGTGGACAGATACGCAGTATTTT.

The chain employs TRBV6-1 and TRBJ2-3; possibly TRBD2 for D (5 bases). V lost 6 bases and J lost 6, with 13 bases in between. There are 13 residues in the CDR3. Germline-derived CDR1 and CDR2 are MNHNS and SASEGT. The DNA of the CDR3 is TGTGCCAGCAGGGGAGAGGCCCCGGATACGCAGTATTTT. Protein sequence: CASRGEAPDTQYF.

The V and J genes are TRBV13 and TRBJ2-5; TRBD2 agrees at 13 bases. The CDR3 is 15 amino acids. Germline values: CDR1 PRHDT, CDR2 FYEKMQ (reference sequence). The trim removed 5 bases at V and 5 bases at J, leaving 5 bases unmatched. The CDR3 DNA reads TGTGCCAGCAGCACAGGGACTAGCGGGATTGAGACCCAGTACTTC. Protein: CASSTGTSGIETQYF.

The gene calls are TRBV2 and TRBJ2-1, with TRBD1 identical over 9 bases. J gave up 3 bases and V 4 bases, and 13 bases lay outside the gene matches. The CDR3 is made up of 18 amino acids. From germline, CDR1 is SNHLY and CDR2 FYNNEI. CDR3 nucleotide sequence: TGTGCCAGCAGTGTAAATTGGGACCGGGACAGGGACTACAATGAGCAGTTCTTC. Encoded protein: CASSVNWDRDRDYNEQFF. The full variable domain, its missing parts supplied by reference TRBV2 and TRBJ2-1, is EPEVTQTPSHQVTQMGQEVILRCVPISNHLYFYWYRQILGQKVEFLVSFYNNEISEKSEIFDDQFSVERPDGSNFTLKIRSTKLEDSAMYFCASSVNWDRDRDYNEQFFGPGTRLTVL.

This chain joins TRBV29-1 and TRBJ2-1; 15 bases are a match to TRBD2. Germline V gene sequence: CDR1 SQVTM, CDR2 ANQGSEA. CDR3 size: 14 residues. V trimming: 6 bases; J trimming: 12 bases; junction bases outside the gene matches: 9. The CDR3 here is CSVDGLAGGAGQFF. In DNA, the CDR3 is TGCAGCGTCGACGGACTAGCGGGGGGGGCTGGGCAGTTCTTC.

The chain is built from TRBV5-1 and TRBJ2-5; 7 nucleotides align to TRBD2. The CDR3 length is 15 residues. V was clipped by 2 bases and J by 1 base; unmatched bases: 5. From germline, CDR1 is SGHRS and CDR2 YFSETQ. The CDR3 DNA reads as TGCGCCAGCAGCTTTCCAGCGGGGACCCAAGAGACCCAGTACTTC. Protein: CASSFPAGTQETQYF.